The subject of this entry is one T cell receptor (beta chain). What this receptor recognizes is not known. The CDR3 is cut off 3 residues early in the read; its end comes from the germline J gene. Using the immunoSEQ assay, multiplex PCR amplified TCR beta CDR3 regions from an average of approximately 1,200 ng of genomic DNA per sample. The assay corrected primer bias using a complete synthetic TCR repertoire to establish an amplification baseline. The amplicons were sequenced using the Illumina platform. Concerning the study's data processing: Sequence errors were corrected by clustering with frequency ratios and a modified nearest-neighbor algorithm, and the sequences were then analyzed in the immunoSEQ Analyzer using IMGT gene definitions. At each rarefaction depth, TCR richness and evenness were averaged over 20 rarefaction repeats, and samples with fewer sequences than the depth were excluded. Wilcoxon rank sum tests with FDR correction were used to compare relative abundances of V, D and J genes between the groups. An intraclass correlation of roughly 96% for TCR richness and an average of roughly 76% across 65 or so gene segments were obtained from the blinded duplicates. In TCRdb, the immuneACCESS table is reduced to in-frame sequences with V and J assigned. These tables do not hold every clone; where another copy was compared, an unresolved V gene accounts for under half, and the others remain unexplained. That table gives V, J and clone size, and the DNA gave D and trimming. The sample table holds around 28,000 clones. The ten largest clones capture roughly 4.2% of the sample.

The CDR3 holds 16 amino acids from the cysteine to the phenylalanine. The 39 bases shown cover part of the CDR3, and their frame starts at base 1. The junction shows trimming of 3 bases on V and 0 bases on J, plus 15 bases between the germline ends. Taken from the germline V gene (reference sequence), the CDR1 and CDR2 loops are DFQATT and SNEGSKA. Every participant had a single incident cervical HPV16 infection, and women with prevalent HPV16 infections were excluded. Cervical HPV DNA was detected with MY09/MY11 PCR, and genotyping was done with dot-blot hybridization. Around 15 mL of heparinized blood was centrifuged, after which the buffy coat was aliquoted, frozen at -30 degrees C, and then stored at -80 degrees C. QIAGEN kits were used to extract genomic DNA from the buffy coat specimens. These data originate in a study of T cells in women clearing cervical HPV infection (dated by TCRdb to 2016 to 2018). Study-level background: The cases were 20 to 25 women with histologically confirmed HPV16-related CIN3 or worse, and 2 of those women had invasive cancers. Quality controls consisted of five blinded duplicates per group, for a total of roughly 60 samples made up of some 50 participants and approximately 10 replicates. Since HLA typing was available for only a few women, HLA type could not be ruled out as a confounder. Cases had a median age of about 34 years and controls had a median age of approximately 40, with no significant differences in baseline characteristics. Case blood was taken at the visit when the lesion was first identified, whereas control blood was taken when infection was no longer detected. Among cases, blood sampling came a median of 149 days after lesion detection, with an interquartile range of about 90 to 220 days. Cases and controls were matched on age within five years and on year of sample collection. Controls were more than 20 women whose single incident HPV16 infection cleared within 12 months without precancer or cancer developing. The exploratory proof-of-principle case-control study was nested within the Guanacaste HPV Natural History Study in Costa Rica and compared TCR repertoires across cervical HPV16 outcomes. The parent cohort enrolled 10,049 women aged 18 or older in Guanacaste, Costa Rica, during about 1992 to 1994 and followed them for approximately seven years. Study-level results and caveats: Random forest classifiers that combined richness and V gene abundances separated cases from controls with an estimated AUC of under 0.85. Because the number of T cells in each sample was unknown, differences in richness could reflect differing T-cell content rather than repertoire biology. Lower TRBV6-7 relative abundance was observed in cases than in controls (around 0.1% versus 0.15%; Bonferroni P = 0.0008). The cross-sectional design could not show whether the associations came before the infection or were a result of it, and neither effector/memory subsets nor HPV-specific T cells were isolated. TCR repertoire richness was significantly higher in CIN3+ cases than in controls across sequencing depths, while evenness did not differ.

In this chain, TRBV20-1 is recombined with TRBJ1-3; matching of 5 bases hints at TRBD1 as the D gene. The sample taken for sequencing was blood buffy coat. This receptor was obtained from a woman between 18 and 70 years old with a cervical HPV16 infection that either progressed to CIN3+ or cleared (not recorded which). The CDR3 loop reads CSASSQRGSSGNTIYF. The sequenced CDR3 bases are TGCAGTGCTAGTTCCCAACGGGGGTCCTCTGGAAACACC.